The rows below give T cell receptor beta chains drawn from one sample of a study of long-term antiretroviral therapy in people with HIV. Method: immunoSEQ multiplex PCR; TCRdb's copy keeps in-frame clones and lacks some. The data show about 40,000 clones, 75% to 90% seen once. The sequenced sample was unsorted PBMCs, obtained 3.1 years after starting antiretroviral therapy. These receptor sequences come from a woman in her forties or fifties with HIV. Both conserved end residues are part of each CDR3. The D gene is left open where the match is weak. Rows may omit the clone size; those that give it use once, few, many or a size class.

cdr3_nt: TGTGCCAGTGGGACAGGGCGTGGAAACACCATATATTTT
cdr3_aa: CASGTGRGNTIYF
d_call: TRBD1
clone_size: few
j_call: TRBJ1-3
v_call: TRBV19

cdr3_nt: TGTGCCAGTAGTTTAACAGGGGAAGGGGGTCAGCCCCAGCATTTT
cdr3_aa: CASSLTGEGGQPQHF
d_call: TRBD1
clone_size: NA
j_call: TRBJ1-5
v_call: TRBV19

cdr3_nt: TGTGCCAGCAGCCCTCCTCCGACAGGGATTTACGAGCAGTACTTC
cdr3_aa: CASSPPPTGIYEQYF
d_call: TRBD1
clone_size: NA
j_call: TRBJ2-7
v_call: TRBV6-5

cdr3_nt: TGTGCCAGCAGCCGTCCCCCGGGACAGGGGGCAGGGAACACTGAAGCTTTCTTT
cdr3_aa: CASSRPPGQGAGNTEAFF
d_call: TRBD1
clone_size: NA
j_call: TRBJ1-1
v_call: TRBV5-4

cdr3_nt: TGTGCCAGCAGCTTAGAAGGACTAGTTGCCGGGGAGCTGTTTTTT
cdr3_aa: CASSLEGLVAGELFF
d_call: TRBD2
clone_size: NA
j_call: TRBJ2-2
v_call: TRBV11-2

cdr3_nt: TGTGCCAGCAGTTACTCGGGATCTAATGAAAAACTGTTTTTT
cdr3_aa: CASSYSGSNEKLFF
d_call: NA
clone_size: NA
j_call: TRBJ1-4
v_call: TRBV6-5

cdr3_nt: TGTGCCAGCAGAGTTAGGAAAACAAAGGGTTCGGAAGACATTCAGTACTTC
cdr3_aa: CASRVRKTKGSEDIQYF
d_call: NA
clone_size: NA
j_call: TRBJ2-4
v_call: TRBV5-4

cdr3_nt: TGTGCCAGCAGCTCGTCCGGTAGCGGGGGCCTTGTAGATACGCAGTATTTT
cdr3_aa: CASSSSGSGGLVDTQYF
d_call: TRBD2
clone_size: NA
j_call: TRBJ2-3
v_call: TRBV9

cdr3_nt: TGTGCCAGCAGACAAGGGCGGGCGTACAGGGGTAGGGAGACCCAGTACTTC
cdr3_aa: CASRQGRAYRGRETQYF
d_call: TRBD1
clone_size: NA
j_call: TRBJ2-5
v_call: TRBV27

cdr3_nt: TGCGCCAGCAGCCGTACCGGGACTAGCGGCACAGATACGCAGTATTTT
cdr3_aa: CASSRTGTSGTDTQYF
d_call: TRBD2
clone_size: NA
j_call: TRBJ2-3
v_call: TRBV5-1

cdr3_nt: TGTGCCAGCAGCTCAACTAGCGGGGGAATCACCGGGGAGCTGTTTTTT
cdr3_aa: CASSSTSGGITGELFF
d_call: TRBD2
clone_size: NA
j_call: TRBJ2-2
v_call: TRBV7-2